This paragraph covers one T cell receptor (beta chain) sequence. Its cognate antigen is unknown. This record comes from a study of shared clonotypes between healthy human individuals. General study results and limits: With several donors compared, approximately 5.5% of naive CD4 clonotypes were shared.

The CDR3 runs 15 residues. The junction had 7 bases not matched to a gene; V was cut back by 5 bases and J by 4 bases. Per the germline V gene, CDR1 is SGHVS and CDR2 is FNYEAQ. The genomic DNA of each subset was split evenly across several immunoSEQ plates. Per the authors' pipeline: From ImmunoSEQ came sequences covering only the junction and carrying no quality scores, so filtering differed. The table came from immunoSEQ multiplex PCR; TCRdb's copy has only in-frame clones and leaves some out. The DNA was the basis for D and trimming; V, J and clone size are from that table. The sample holds roughly 1,500,000 clones, 95% to 99% seen once.

Input material: naive CD4+ T cells sorted from blood. Indicated subset: CD45RA+ positively selected. This sequence was found in a man aged 25 to 40 in good health. The V call is TRBV7-6, the J call TRBJ2-7; 11 bases match TRBD2. Written as DNA, the CDR3 is TGTGCCAGCAGCCCGACTAGCGGGAATAGGTACGAGCAGTACTTC. Its translation is CASSPTSGNRYEQYF.